This record looks at one T cell receptor beta chain sequence and its context. This sample stems from a study of shared clonotypes between healthy human individuals. CD8 cells classed as naive were CD45RO-negative and positively selected for CCR7, excluding terminally differentiated effector memory CD45RA+ cells. The CDR3 has 14 amino acids. The germline gives CDR1 LGHNA, CDR2 YSLEER. Trimming cost V 0 bases and J 4 bases, with 9 bases left between them. The data were produced by immunoSEQ multiplex PCR, yet TCRdb's version contains in-frame clones alone and is incomplete. Among about 2.1 million clones listed, about 94% were seen once.

This chain joins TRBV4-3 and TRBJ1-2; D unresolved. Sequenced material: naive CD8+ T cells from PBMCs. This clonotype was obtained from a man between 18 and 29 years old in good health. Some clones in this sample may be carry-over from other donors' samples. In DNA, the CDR3 is TGCGCCAGCAGCCAAGATACACACCCCTATGGCTACACCTTC. This codes for CASSQDTHPYGYTF.